Following are 11 T cell receptor beta chains from one sample sequenced in a study of CD8+CD57+ T cells in acquired aplastic anemia. It was genomic DNA that served as the template for profiling TCR beta VDJ and CDR3. Using its own MiXCR run on the reads, TCRdb lists one record per CDR3 protein. The table lists about 40,000 distinct CDR3 sequences, approximately 71% of them singletons. What was sequenced was sorted CD4+, CD8+, or CD8+CD57+ T cells (not recorded which) from PBMCs. The receptors derive from a human donor in good health, serving as a control.

This clonotype was seen a single time. V gene TRBV2 combines with J gene TRBJ1-2, with D tentatively TRBD1 (6 bases). Germline V CDR1 and CDR2: SNHLY, FYNNEI. The CDR3 spans 15 residues. Trimming shortened V by 6 bases and J by 3 bases, and 17 bases separated the two germline ends. CDR3 protein: CASSQGRGRDYGYTF. The CDR3, as DNA: TGTGCCAGCAGCCAAGGAAGGGGGAGAGACTATGGCTACACCTTC.

For this clonotype: Compared with germline, one end of the junction differs, possibly owing to a read error. The genes are TRBV7-7 and TRBJ2-1; 9 bases match TRBD2. CDR3 size: 14 residues. The germline V gene encodes CDR1 SSHAT and CDR2 FNYEAQ (reference sequence). The CDR3 region is CASSSLSGGDEQFF. The CDR3 DNA reads TGTGCTAGCAGTTCCCTTAGCGGGGGCGATGAGCAGTTCTTC.

The chain employs TRBV19 and TRBJ2-7; 7 nucleotides line up with TRBD1. This CDR3 contains 13 residues. J was trimmed by 6 bases and V by 11 bases; bases with no gene match: 13. Germline V gives CDR1 LNHDA, CDR2 SQIVND (reference sequence). The CDR3 DNA sequence: TGTGCCTCTAAAACAGGGGCTACCGGCGAGCAGTACTTC. This gives the protein CASKTGATGEQYF. The variable domain in full, completed from reference TRBV19 and TRBJ2-7, reads DGGITQSPKYLFRKEGQNVTLSCEQNLNHDAMYWYRQDPGQGLRLIYYSQIVNDFQKGDIAEGYSVSREKKESFPLTVTSAQKNPTAFYLCASKTGATGEQYFGPGTRLTVT.

The gene calls are TRBV25-1 and TRBJ1-6; no definite D call. The germline V gene encodes CDR1 MGHDK and CDR2 SYGVNS. V lost 3 bases to trimming and J lost 1 base, with 1 base between them. The CDR3 has 13 amino acids. As DNA, the CDR3 is TGTGCCAGCAGTGAGTCCTATAATTCACCCCTCCACTTT. Protein: CASSESYNSPLHF.

This clonotype has more than one count but fewer than ten. The chain carries TRBV24-1 and TRBJ2-2; D is uncertain. The CDR3 is 16 residues long. V was pared by 1 base and J by 4 bases, with 12 bases between. Germline CDR1 reads KGHDR; CDR2 reads SFDVKD. The CDR3 region is CATSDLGSWGTGELFF. The CDR3 DNA reads TGTGCCACCAGTGATTTAGGAAGTTGGGGCACCGGGGAGCTGTTTTTT.

This chain links TRBV7-2 with TRBJ1-2; D uncertain. The V end was cut by 0 bases, the J end by 4 bases, with 9 bases between. Germline assignment: CDR1 SGHTA and CDR2 FQGNSA. The CDR3 consists of 14 residues. CDR3 sequence (DNA): TGTGCCAGCAGCTTAGCCGGCCCTGGCTATGGCTACACCTTC. Protein product: CASSLAGPGYGYTF.

This clonotype has just a few counts. The CDR3 region has the DNA TGTGCCATCAGTGAGTCGGACAGGGGCAATCAGCCCCAGCATTTT. Translated, it gives CAISESDRGNQPQHF. The chain joins TRBV10-3 to TRBJ1-5; TRBD1 matches at 8 bases. Germline CDR1 and CDR2: ENHRY and SYGVKD. After removal of 0 bases from V and 2 bases from J, the junction contained 0 bases not matched to a gene. This CDR3 comprises 15 residues.

This rearrangement joins TRBV19 to TRBJ1-1; TRBD1 might be the D (6 bases). This CDR3 contains 14 residues. V lost 3 bases and J lost 1, with 9 bases in between. Germline assignment: CDR1 LNHDA and CDR2 SQIVND (reference sequence). The CDR3 loop is CASSIVGGNTEAFF. DNA for the CDR3: TGTGCCAGTAGTATTGTAGGGGGGAACACTGAAGCTTTCTTT.

The rearrangement links TRBV9 to TRBJ2-1; D call uncertain. Germline V gene data show CDR1 as SGDLS and CDR2 as YYNGEE. The CDR3 has 14 residues. V lost 2 bases and J lost 9, with 15 bases in between. The CDR3 is CASSVYPGDGEQFF. In DNA form, the CDR3 reads TGTGCCAGCAGCGTCTATCCCGGCGACGGTGAGCAGTTCTTC.

V usage is TRBV7-9 and J usage is TRBJ2-5; no reliable D call. This CDR3 is 13 amino acids long. V was shortened by 1 base and J by 1 base, with 4 bases between the two germline ends. The germline gives CDR1 SEHNR, CDR2 FQNEAQ (reference sequence). DNA of the CDR3: TGTGCCAGCAGCTTAGGTCTCCAAGAGACCCAGTACTTC. Its translation: CASSLGLQETQYF.

The V gene is TRBV28, the J gene TRBJ1-4; D possibly corresponds to TRBD1 (6 bases). Trimming removed 5 bases at V and 7 bases at J, with 17 bases between. There are 15 residues in the CDR3. Germline-derived CDR1 and CDR2 are MDHEN and SYDVKM. Here the CDR3 reads CASSQRDTRSEKLFF. CDR3 nucleotides: TGTGCCAGCAGTCAACGGGACACGAGGAGTGAAAAACTGTTTTTT. Full variable domain (outside the CDR3, taken from reference TRBV28 and TRBJ1-4): DVKVTQSSRYLVKRTGEKVFLECVQDMDHENMFWYRQDPGLGLRLIYFSYDVKMKEKGDIPEGYSVSREKKERFSLILESASTNQTSMYLCASSQRDTRSEKLFFGSGTQLSVL.